This entry lists 13 T cell receptor beta chains sequenced from one sample in a study of shared clonotypes between healthy human individuals. Assay: immunoSEQ multiplex PCR; the TCRdb copy retains only in-frame clones and omits some. The sample has hundreds of thousands of clones, under 80% seen once. Sequenced: memory CD4+ T cells sorted from blood. The subset: CD45RA-negative fraction. Receptors were obtained from a woman in her twenties or thirties in good health.

The CDR3, as DNA: TGTGCCACCAGCAGAGATCATGAGGGCCAAGGACCTGAAGCTTTCTTT. Translated, it gives CATSRDHEGQGPEAFF. V usage is TRBV15 and J usage is TRBJ1-1; D not certain. Trimming removed 0 bases from V and 6 bases from J, with 17 bases in between. Germline lookup yields CDR1 LNHNV and CDR2 YYDKDF (reference sequence). This CDR3 region has 16 residues. Drawing the rest from reference TRBV15 and TRBJ1-1, the complete variable domain is DAMVIQNPRYQVTQFGKPVTLSCSQTLNHNVMYWYQQKSSQAPKLLFHYYDKDFNNEADTPDNFQSRRPNTSFCFLDIRSPGLGDTAMYLCATSRDHEGQGPEAFFGQGTRLTVV.

The CDR3 DNA reads as TGTGCCAGCAGTTTGTGGCGCAGGGTGAACACTGAAGCTTTCTTT. It is translated as CASSLWRRVNTEAFF. This chain connects TRBV28 to TRBJ1-1; the D gene is possibly TRBD1 (5 bases). Trimming took off 3 bases at V and 0 bases at J, with 11 bases between the two ends. The CDR3 totals 15 residues. Germline CDR1 reads MDHEN; CDR2 reads SYDVKM.

Concerning this clone: The junction departs from germline at one end; a sequencing error may be responsible. The chain is built from TRBV28 and TRBJ2-3; maybe TRBD2 (5 bases). The V gene's germline CDR1 is MDHEN and CDR2 SYDVKM. The CDR3 spans 11 residues. The CDR3 nucleotides read TGTGTCAGCGGAAGCACAGATACGCAGTATTTT. Protein product: CVSGSTDTQYF.

The chain is built from TRBV4-1 and TRBJ2-5, with D possibly TRBD1 on 5 matching bases. CDR1 is MGHRA, CDR2 YSYEKL, per germline. The CDR3 loop spans 18 amino acids. V was shortened by 1 base and J by 2 bases, with 20 bases between the two germline ends. The CDR3 loop reads CASSQGFSQGTPQETQYF. The DNA for the CDR3 is TGCGCCAGCAGCCAAGGTTTTTCCCAGGGAACCCCACAAGAGACCCAGTACTTC.

The rearrangement joins TRBV7-2 to TRBJ2-7; 7 positions agree with TRBD2. The CDR3 is 16 residues long. V was clipped by 4 bases and J by 0 bases; unmatched bases: 9. From germline, CDR1 is SGHTA and CDR2 FQGNSA. The CDR3 DNA sequence: TGTGCCAGCAGCTACCTCGGGGGGTCGAGCTCCTACGAGCAGTACTTC. Translation: CASSYLGGSSSYEQYF.

This clone has only a few counts. The CDR3 bases are TGTGCCAGCAGCGCCTCCTGGGCCCGGGGGGAGACCCAGTACTTC. As protein: CASSASWARGETQYF. This chain links TRBV7-6 with TRBJ2-5, with D possibly being TRBD2 (6 bases). The CDR3 consists of 15 residues. V lost 5 bases and J 5 bases, leaving 18 bases between the germline ends. Germline loops: CDR1 SGHVS, CDR2 FNYEAQ.

The chain combines TRBV5-1 with TRBJ2-5; a weak D match, TRBD2 (6 bases). This CDR3 has 15 residues. Trimming left V 5 bases short and J 7 bases short, with 21 bases between. Per the germline V gene, CDR1 is SGHRS and CDR2 is YFSETQ. CDR3 sequence: CASSHTGEVEGTQYF. CDR3 in DNA: TGCGCCAGCAGTCACACTGGGGAGGTCGAAGGGACCCAGTACTTC.

The rearrangement joins TRBV7-9 to TRBJ2-2, with D hard to call. Trimming left V 5 bases short and J 0 bases short, with 13 bases between. This CDR3 comprises 16 residues. Germline V lookup: CDR1 SEHNR, CDR2 FQNEAQ (reference sequence). The DNA of the CDR3 is TGTGCCAGCAGCCCGCGGCCGGTAGCGAACACCGGGGAGCTGTTTTTT. Translating gives CASSPRPVANTGELFF.

This chain links TRBV2 with TRBJ2-3, with D possibly matching TRBD1 (6 bases). The CDR3 is 14 amino acids. V was clipped by 6 bases and J by 2 bases, with 12 bases between them. Germline V gives CDR1 SNHLY, CDR2 FYNNEI. The CDR3 coding sequence is TGTGCCAGCAGACTAGGACAGCACACAGATACGCAGTATTTT. Translated, it gives CASRLGQHTDTQYF.

The chain links TRBV18 to TRBJ2-7; D call uncertain. The CDR3 has 13 residues. The germline V and J ends were trimmed by 6 bases and 8 bases, with 17 bases remaining between them. Germline CDR1 reads KGHSH; CDR2 reads LQKENI. CDR3 sequence: CASSELSYDKQYF. The CDR3 coding sequence is TGTGCCAGCTCGGAGCTATCCTACGATAAGCAGTACTTC.

CDR3 sequence (DNA): TGTGCCAGCAGTGAACAAAACTACGAGCAGTACTTC. Its translation is CASSEQNYEQYF. The chain is built from TRBV6-1 and TRBJ2-7; D remains unclear. Deletions cut 2 bases from V and 3 bases from J, with 5 bases between. The CDR3 covers 12 residues. The germline V gene encodes CDR1 MNHNS and CDR2 SASEGT.

The J gene is TRBJ2-5, the V gene TRBV4-1; 11 nucleotides agree with TRBD2. The CDR3 length is 17 residues. V shed 0 bases, J shed 5 bases, and the junction held 8 bases outside the gene matches. Germline assignment: CDR1 MGHRA and CDR2 YSYEKL. The CDR3, as DNA: TGCGCCAGCAGCCAAGAACTACTAGCGGGAGCCAGTGAGACCCAGTACTTC. This codes for CASSQELLAGASETQYF.

This chain connects TRBV6-1 to TRBJ2-6; D is unclear. Trimming left V 7 bases short and J 1 base short, with 5 bases between. The CDR3 has 13 amino acids. Germline assignment: CDR1 MNHNS and CDR2 SASEGT. The CDR3 is CASTYSGANVLTF. The CDR3, as DNA: TGTGCCAGCACTTATTCTGGGGCCAACGTCCTGACTTTC.